This T cell receptor (beta chain) was observed in a study of T cells in Graves' hyperthyroidism and ophthalmopathy (dated 2019 in TCRdb). Describing the broader study: Peripheral blood samples were taken at the time of initial diagnosis, prior to any treatment. To identify distinguishing TCR V-J signatures, a discovery cohort of 95 to 100 patients was used, comprising 43 with Graves' ophthalmopathy and 57 with stable Graves' hyperthyroidism. Prospective prediction of ophthalmopathy was tested in an independent validation cohort consisting of some 18 hyperthyroidism patients and more than 15 patients who later progressed to ophthalmopathy. The approximately 100 discovery patients were divided at random into training and test sets in a 7:3 ratio. In six Graves' hyperthyroidism patients, the study also compared T-cell repertoires from thyroid tissue with T-cell repertoires from blood. Following sampling, methimazole starting at 30 mg daily was given to hyperthyroidism patients, and high-dose intravenous methylprednisolone was given to ophthalmopathy patients. The paper describes TCR Vbeta CDR3 sequencing of 120 to 150 peripheral blood samples, made up of 43 ophthalmopathy patients, some 80 hyperthyroidism patients and 17 progressor patients.

The investigation overall reported the following: A model built on a 13 V-J signature distinguished ophthalmopathy from stable hyperthyroidism, reaching approximately 89% sensitivity and around 82% specificity in cross-validation and 80%/75% in testing. Blood samples also contained most of the expanded thyroid clonotypes (frequency above 0.001), which suggests that blood repertoires may reflect thyroid immune responses. No statistical method was used to fix the sample size in advance, and group allocation was not hidden from the investigators. In validation, the model predicted progression to ophthalmopathy a median of roughly 6.1 months before onset, with about 64% sensitivity and nearly 75% specificity.

The TCR beta CDR3 regions were amplified from the RNA transcripts. For the first round of RT-PCR on the TCR CDR3, the HTBI primer set was used together with the Qiagen OneStep RT-PCR kit. Libraries were constructed in a second round of multiplex PCR, after which size selection and purification were carried out. Libraries were sequenced paired-end with 100 bp reads on an Illumina HiSeq2000. The paper's data handling went like this. SOAPnuke was used to process the raw data, removing reads that contained adapters or uncalled bases, had a mean Phred below 15, or lacked an exact match to the constant primer or identifier. COPE v1.2.5 was used to merge high-quality paired reads, and clonotypes were defined as unique nucleotide sequences. MiTCR v1.1 was used to align the clonotypes against IMGT TRBV, TRBD and TRBJ reference segments. The analysis was restricted to V-J combinations with a frequency above 0.0001, which together covered about 99% of the repertoires. A TCS score was defined as the ratio between F50 (clonal expansion) and ExV (chaos), using BLOSUM62-based TCRdist between CDR3 peptides within each V-J. Welch's t-statistics and random forest reduced fewer than 550 V-J features to 13, which were used in a naive Bayes classifier (R e1071). The raw public data were reprocessed by TCRdb itself: fastp quality trimming at Q25, MiXCR clonotype calling, in-frame beta chains only. Each record represents a unique CDR3 protein, reported with the most common genes and DNA among its rows. The V and J calls and clone size are TCRdb's, not the authors'. For this sample there are some 580,000 distinct CDR3 sequences; about 16% appear just once. Approximately 3.5% of the sample lies in the top ten.

A few counts support this clonotype. Its target antigen remains unknown. No much larger clone exists at a distance of one base, and base qualities are not known. Ophthalmopathy patients had moderately to severely active disease, with a Clinical Activity Score of 3 or more, a NOSPECS grade of 4 or more, and a disease duration of less than 3 months. Any patient with an uncontrolled infection, another autoimmune disease, pregnancy or lactation was excluded. Diagnoses relied on clinical symptoms, serum thyroxine and TRAb, thyroid ultrasound and orbital computed tomography. PBMCs were isolated from more than 8 ml of fresh peripheral blood by Ficoll-Paque density gradient centrifugation. Total RNA was extracted with Trizol reagent, and quality was checked on an Agilent 2100 Bioanalyzer. Taken from cysteine to phenylalanine, the CDR3 has 15 residues. Only the CDR3 portion is preserved as DNA: 45 bases, with reading frame beginning at the first base. Via the germline V gene (reference sequence), CDR1 is LNHDA and CDR2 SQIVND. Ends trimmed: V by 5 bases, J by 6 bases; bases unmatched to a gene: 8.

The sequenced sample was blood. This sequence uses TRBV19 and TRBJ2-3, and TRBD2 aligns with 10 junction nucleotides. This sequence was found in a woman in her thirties or forties with Graves' ophthalmopathy. The CDR3 here reads CASSRLAGGRDTQYF. The DNA sequence reads TGTGCCAGTAGTCGGTTAGCGGGAGGTCGGGATACGCAGTATTTT. Where the CDR3 stops, the reference TRBV19 and TRBJ2-3 genes take over; the full variable domain is DGGITQSPKYLFRKEGQNVTLSCEQNLNHDAMYWYRQDPGQGLRLIYYSQIVNDFQKGDIAEGYSVSREKKESFPLTVTSAQKNPTAFYLCASSRLAGGRDTQYFGPGTRLTVL.